This TCR beta chain was sequenced in a study of blood T cell repertoires in COVID-19 (dated by TCRdb to 2018 to 2021). About the full investigation: Samples from collaborators originated in the United States, Italy and Spain and spanned both the acute and convalescent phases of COVID-19. The prospective study material was composed of cDNA or gDNA derived from T cells, B-cell-depleted T cells, or PBMCs. Deeply sampled blood TCRbeta repertoires from subjects exposed to, actively infected with, or recovered from COVID-19 were included in the dataset. A freely available public database, intended as a resource for researchers studying the immune response to SARS-CoV-2, is where the repertoires were released. The samples were drawn from the first 160 participants of the ongoing ImmuneRACE study and from some 1,300 subjects provided by 6 global collaborators. Sample metadata almost always included a de-identified subject ID, COVID-19 status, age in years and sex. Where available, HLA class I and class II types were taken from metadata supplied by the sample provider and were not determined by assay-based typing.

One collaborating source in Seattle enrolled patients while the patients were actively infected and followed the patients over time throughout the course of disease. Collaborating institutions collected whole blood in K2EDTA tubes following their own protocols. For TCRbeta analysis, collaborator samples were shipped as frozen whole blood, as isolated PBMCs, or as DNA extracted from either sample type. This clone has just one count. Its antigen has not been determined. Within one base of it there is no much larger clone, and no base qualities were kept. TCRbeta CDR3 regions were amplified from genomic DNA by means of the immunoSEQ Assay, a bias-controlled multiplex PCR. In the paper's pipeline: The number of nucleated cells in each sample was estimated by amplification of reference gene primers within the assay. Sequence reads were collapsed and filtered to measure the absolute abundance of every unique TCRbeta CDR3 rearrangement. For each sample, productive Simpson clonality was calculated as the square root of Simpson's diversity index across productive rearrangements. In its TCRdb copy, this immuneACCESS table keeps in-frame sequences only and misses some clones. Where compared with another copy, unresolved V genes explain less than half of these, and the others have no known cause. Clone size and the V and J calls come from that table; the DNA yielded D and trimming. In all, the sample holds roughly 410,000 clones, and 70% to 90% of those were seen once. The ten largest account for approximately 1.5% of the sample.

What the study reported, not specific to this receptor: How much clinical and demographic metadata was included differed by source and by participant, and the metadata was provided uncurated.

The germline V gene encodes CDR1 MNHEY and CDR2 SMNVEV (reference sequence). From cysteine to phenylalanine, the CDR3 is 22 amino acids long. Just CDR3 DNA is preserved here, 66 bases in frame from base 1. At the junction V is shortened by 4 bases and J by 3 bases, with 34 bases in between. Sequencing was done on a sample of peripheral blood. The receptor was derived from a woman aged 35 to 49 with COVID-19, enrolled during active disease. The receptor chain draws on TRBV27 and TRBJ2-1, with TRBD1 tentatively as D gene (6 bases match). The CDR3 reads CASSSAAYRENLRDLNYNEQFF. The DNA is TGTGCCAGCAGTTCGGCCGCTTACAGGGAGAATCTGAGAGATTTAAACTACAATGAGCAGTTCTTC.